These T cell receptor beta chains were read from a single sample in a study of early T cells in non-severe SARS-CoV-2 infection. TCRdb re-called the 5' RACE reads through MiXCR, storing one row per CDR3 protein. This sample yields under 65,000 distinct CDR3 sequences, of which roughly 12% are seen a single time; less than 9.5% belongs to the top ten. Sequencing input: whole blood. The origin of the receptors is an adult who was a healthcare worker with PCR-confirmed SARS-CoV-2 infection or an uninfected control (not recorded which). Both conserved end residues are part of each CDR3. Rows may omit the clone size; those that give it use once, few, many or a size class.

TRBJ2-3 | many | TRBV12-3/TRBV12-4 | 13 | CASSFFGADTQYF
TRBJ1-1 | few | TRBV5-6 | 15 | CASSLGAAVNTEAFF
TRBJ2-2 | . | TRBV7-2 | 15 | CASSSSSVGTGELFF
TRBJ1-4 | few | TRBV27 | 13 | CASSPGFGAGLFF
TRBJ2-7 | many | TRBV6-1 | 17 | CASTVAGPGSSAYEQYF
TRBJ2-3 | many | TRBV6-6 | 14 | CASNDRARTDTQYF
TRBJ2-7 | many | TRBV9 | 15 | CASSAQTGALYEQYF
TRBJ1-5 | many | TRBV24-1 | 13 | CATNQGSNQPQHF
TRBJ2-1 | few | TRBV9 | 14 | CASSVVPVYNEQFF
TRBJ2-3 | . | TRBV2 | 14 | CASRDRGGTDTQYF
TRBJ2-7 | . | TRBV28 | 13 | CASRPGNGYEQYF
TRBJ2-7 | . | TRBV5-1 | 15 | CASSWGPEYSYEQYF
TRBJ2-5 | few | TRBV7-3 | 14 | CASRRGVESETQYF
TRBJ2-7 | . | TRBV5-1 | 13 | CASTRESSYEQYF
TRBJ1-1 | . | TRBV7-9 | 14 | CASSSQGANAEAFF
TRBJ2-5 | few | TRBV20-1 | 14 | CSARGVQDQETQYF
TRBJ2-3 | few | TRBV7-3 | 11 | CASSSQDTQYF
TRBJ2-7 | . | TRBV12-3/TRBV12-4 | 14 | CASRVAGLWYEQYF
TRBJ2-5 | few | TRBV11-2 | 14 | CASRASGSQETQYF
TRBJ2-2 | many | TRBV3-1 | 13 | CASSLTAVGELFF
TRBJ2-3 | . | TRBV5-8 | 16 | CASSPGTPKNTDTQYF
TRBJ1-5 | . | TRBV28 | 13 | CASRTHKNQPQHF
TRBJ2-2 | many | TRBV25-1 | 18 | CASSEYWGQGRNTGELFF
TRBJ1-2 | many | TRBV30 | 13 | CAWSAGADYGYTF
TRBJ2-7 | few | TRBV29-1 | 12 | CSVRTQPFEQYF
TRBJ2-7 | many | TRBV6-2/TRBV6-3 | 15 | CASRGSGGRSYEQYF